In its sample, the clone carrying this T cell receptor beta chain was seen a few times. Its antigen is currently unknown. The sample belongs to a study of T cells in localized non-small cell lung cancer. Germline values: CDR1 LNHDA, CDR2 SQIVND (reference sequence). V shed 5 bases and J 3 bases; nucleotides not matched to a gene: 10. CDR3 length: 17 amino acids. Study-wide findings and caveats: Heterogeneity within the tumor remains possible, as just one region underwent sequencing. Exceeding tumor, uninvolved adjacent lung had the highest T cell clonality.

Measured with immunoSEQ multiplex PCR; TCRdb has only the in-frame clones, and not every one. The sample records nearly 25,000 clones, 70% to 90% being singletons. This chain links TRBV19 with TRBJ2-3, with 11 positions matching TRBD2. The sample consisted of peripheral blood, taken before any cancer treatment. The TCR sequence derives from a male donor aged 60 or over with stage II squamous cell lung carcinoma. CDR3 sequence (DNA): TGTGCCAGTAGTCCCCTGGGACTAGCGGAAAAGACAGATACGCAGTATTTT. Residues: CASSPLGLAEKTDTQYF. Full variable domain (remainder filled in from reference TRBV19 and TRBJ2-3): DGGITQSPKYLFRKEGQNVTLSCEQNLNHDAMYWYRQDPGQGLRLIYYSQIVNDFQKGDIAEGYSVSREKKESFPLTVTSAQKNPTAFYLCASSPLGLAEKTDTQYFGPGTRLTVL.